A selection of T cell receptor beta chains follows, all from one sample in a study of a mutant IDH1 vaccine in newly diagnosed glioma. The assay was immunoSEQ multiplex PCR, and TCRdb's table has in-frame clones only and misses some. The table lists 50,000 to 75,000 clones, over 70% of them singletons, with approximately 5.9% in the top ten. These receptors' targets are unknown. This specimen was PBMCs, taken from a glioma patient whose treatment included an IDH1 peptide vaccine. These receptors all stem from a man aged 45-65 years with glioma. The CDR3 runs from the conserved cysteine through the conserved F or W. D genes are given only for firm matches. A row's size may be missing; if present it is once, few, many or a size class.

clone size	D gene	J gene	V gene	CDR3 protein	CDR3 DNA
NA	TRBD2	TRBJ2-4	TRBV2	CASGGEGGIGIQYF	TGTGCCAGCGGGGGGGAGGGAGGAATCGGCATTCAGTACTTC
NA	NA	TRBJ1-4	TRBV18	CASSPTGPPTNEKLFF	TGTGCCAGCTCACCAACGGGGCCACCGACTAATGAAAAACTGTTTTTT
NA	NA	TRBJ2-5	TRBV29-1	CSVQQETQYF	TGCAGCGTGCAGCAAGAGACCCAGTACTTC
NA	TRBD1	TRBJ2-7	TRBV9	CASSVGSPGGRYEQYF	TGTGCCAGCAGCGTAGGATCGCCAGGGGGTAGGTACGAGCAGTACTTC
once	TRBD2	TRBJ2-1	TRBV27	CASSPLAGVYNEQFF	TGTGCCAGCAGTCCACTAGCGGGGGTTTACAATGAGCAGTTCTTC
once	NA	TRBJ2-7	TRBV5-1	CASSLAKGTYEQYF	TGCGCCAGCAGCTTGGCGAAGGGGACCTACGAGCAGTACTTC
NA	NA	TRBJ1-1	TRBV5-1	CASSLGTRVQNTEAFF	TGCGCCAGCAGCTTGGGGACCAGGGTTCAGAACACTGAAGCTTTCTTT
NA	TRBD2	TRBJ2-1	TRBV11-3	CASSPHSGRDLPYEQFF	TGTGCCAGCAGCCCCCATAGCGGGAGGGATCTGCCCTACGAGCAGTTCTTC
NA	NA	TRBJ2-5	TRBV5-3	CARTGQTLKETQYF	TGTGCCAGAACAGGACAGACGCTTAAAGAGACCCAGTACTTC
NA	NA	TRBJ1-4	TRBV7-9	CASSEGNAGREKLFF	TGTGCCAGCAGCGAAGGAAACGCGGGGAGGGAAAAACTGTTTTTT
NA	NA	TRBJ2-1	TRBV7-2	CASSRGVQRNEQFF	TGTGCCAGCAGCCGGGGTGTCCAGCGGAATGAGCAGTTCTTC
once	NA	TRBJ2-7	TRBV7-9	CASSLPGYEQYF	TGTGCCAGCAGCTTACCGGGCTACGAGCAGTACTTC
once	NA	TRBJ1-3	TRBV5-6	CASSSARVRSGNTIYF	TGTGCCAGCAGTTCTGCCAGGGTTCGGTCTGGAAACACCATATATTTT
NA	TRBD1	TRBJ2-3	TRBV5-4	CASRYPGQGRDTQYF	TGTGCCAGCAGATACCCGGGACAGGGAAGAGATACGCAGTATTTT
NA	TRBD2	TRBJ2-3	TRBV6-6	CASSSGGSIDTQYF	TGTGCCAGCAGTTCGGGCGGGAGTATTGATACGCAGTATTTT
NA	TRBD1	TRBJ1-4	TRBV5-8	CASNGLTGGEKLFF	TGTGCCAGCAACGGACTGACAGGGGGCGAAAAACTGTTTTTT
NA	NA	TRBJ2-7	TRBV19	CASSTGSFYEQYF	TGTGCCAGTTCCACGGGCTCTTTCTACGAGCAGTACTTC
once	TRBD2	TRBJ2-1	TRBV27	CASSLSLAGDGEQFF	TGTGCCAGCAGTTTGTCGCTAGCGGGAGACGGTGAGCAGTTCTTC
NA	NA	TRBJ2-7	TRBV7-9	CASSLGERNEQYF	TGTGCCAGCAGCTTAGGGGAGAGGAACGAGCAGTACTTC
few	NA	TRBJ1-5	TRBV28	CASSWGIGINQPQHF	TGTGCCAGCAGTTGGGGAATAGGGATCAATCAGCCCCAGCATTTT
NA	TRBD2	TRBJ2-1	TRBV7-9	CASLSPAGGGNEQFF	TGTGCCAGCTTGTCCCCAGCGGGAGGGGGCAATGAGCAGTTCTTC
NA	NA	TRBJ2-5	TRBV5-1	CASSLARGPYQETQYF	TGCGCCAGCAGCTTGGCCCGGGGGCCGTACCAAGAGACCCAGTACTTC
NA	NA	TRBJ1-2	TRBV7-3	CASSPGWKVLIYCGYTF	TGTGCCAGCAGCCCCGGTTGGAAGGTTTTGATCTACTGTGGCTACACCTTC
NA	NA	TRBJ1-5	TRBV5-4	CASSLDPGPNQPQHF	TGTGCCAGCAGCTTGGACCCAGGACCCAATCAGCCCCAGCATTTT
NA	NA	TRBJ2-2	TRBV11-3	CASSLSGLEAGELFF	TGTGCCAGCAGCTTAAGTGGCCTCGAGGCCGGGGAGCTGTTTTTT
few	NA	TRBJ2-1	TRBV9	CASSPSGASLNEQFF	TGTGCCAGCAGCCCCTCAGGAGCTAGCCTAAATGAGCAGTTCTTC